A selection of T cell receptor beta chains follows, all from one sample in a study of T-cell reconstitution after alpha-beta-depleted transplantation in children. TCRdb passed the PCR reads through MiXCR, listing each CDR3 protein once. The repertoire includes a few hundred thousand distinct CDR3 sequences, approximately 7% of them detected once, and approximately 5.7% sits in the top ten. The sample consisted of PBMCs, taken before TCRalphabeta/CD19-depleted stem cell transplant. These receptors were taken from a boy aged 2 to 9 with acute lymphoblastic leukemia, due to receive a stem cell transplant. Each CDR3 is given with its conserved first and last residue. Fields, in order: D gene, V gene, clone size, J gene, CDR3 protein, CDR3 DNA. D genes are given only for firm matches. Some rows mark clone size as missing; the rest say once, few, many or name a class of expanded clone.

TRBD1	TRBV27	many	TRBJ2-7	CASSPDRDRGIEQYF	TGTGCCAGCAGTCCCGACCGGGACAGGGGTATCGAGCAGTACTTC
TRBD1	TRBV7-2	few	TRBJ2-7	CASSRGQVAYEQYF	TGTGCCAGCAGCCGGGGACAGGTAGCCTACGAGCAGTACTTC
NA	TRBV10-3	many	TRBJ1-1	CAISQTDRSNTEAFF	TGTGCCATCAGCCAAACCGACAGGTCGAACACTGAAGCTTTCTTT
TRBD1	TRBV29-1	many	TRBJ1-1	CSVQEDRFTEAFF	TGCAGCGTTCAAGAGGACAGGTTCACTGAAGCTTTCTTT
NA	TRBV28	many	TRBJ1-1	CASSPLWGGTEAFF	TGTGCCAGCAGTCCCCTTTGGGGAGGAACTGAAGCTTTCTTT
NA	TRBV7-9	NA	TRBJ1-2	CASSPSHYGYTF	TGTGCCAGCAGCCCGAGTCACTATGGCTACACCTTC
NA	TRBV2	many	TRBJ1-1	CASIVRLNTEAFF	TGTGCCAGCATCGTCCGCTTGAACACTGAAGCTTTCTTT
NA	TRBV12-5	many	TRBJ2-2	CASGFYARLTGELFF	TGTGCTAGTGGTTTTTACGCCAGGCTTACCGGGGAGCTGTTTTTT
NA	TRBV20-1	many	TRBJ2-5	CSAPPPGPQETQYF	TGCAGTGCTCCCCCCCCAGGGCCACAAGAGACCCAGTACTTC
NA	TRBV5-1	NA	TRBJ1-4	CASSYRDNTNEKLFF	TGCGCCAGCAGCTATCGGGACAATACTAATGAAAAACTGTTTTTT
TRBD1	TRBV27	few	TRBJ1-6	CASSGDRRPYNSPLHF	TGTGCCAGCTCCGGGGACAGGCGACCCTATAATTCACCCCTCCACTTT
NA	TRBV3-1	NA	TRBJ1-1	CASSPNPSGSEAFF	TGTGCCAGCAGCCCGAATCCTTCTGGGTCTGAAGCTTTCTTT
NA	TRBV28	many	TRBJ1-2	CASSRGGRNYGYTF	TGTGCCAGCAGTAGGGGGGGGCGGAACTATGGCTACACCTTC
NA	TRBV28	many	TRBJ2-1	CASSPEGSSYNEQFF	TGTGCCAGCAGCCCCGAGGGGAGCTCCTACAATGAGCAGTTCTTC
TRBD2	TRBV28	many	TRBJ2-7	CASSPIPAGSREQYF	TGTGCCAGCAGTCCAATTCCAGCGGGGTCCCGGGAGCAGTACTTC
NA	TRBV11-2	many	TRBJ2-1	CASSSADTHSYNEQFF	TGTGCCAGCAGCTCAGCCGACACCCACTCCTACAATGAGCAGTTCTTC
NA	TRBV9	few	TRBJ1-6	CASSVGRRLNSPLHF	TGTGCCAGCAGCGTAGGTCGGAGACTCAATTCACCCCTCCACTTT
NA	TRBV7-2	NA	TRBJ1-5	CASSLGGARGQPQHF	TGTGCCAGCAGCTTAGGGGGGGCTCGAGGTCAGCCCCAGCATTTT
TRBD2	TRBV20-1	many	TRBJ2-1	CSAESGRGYNEQFF	TGCAGTGCAGAGAGCGGGAGGGGTTACAATGAGCAGTTCTTC
NA	TRBV11-1	many	TRBJ2-1	CASSLGRDPTNEQFF	TGTGCCAGCAGCTTAGGGCGGGACCCCACTAATGAGCAGTTCTTC
NA	TRBV20-1	many	TRBJ2-7	CSAIDPPTGYEQYF	TGCAGTGCTATCGACCCCCCTACGGGGTACGAGCAGTACTTC
NA	TRBV6-5	many	TRBJ2-7	CASSYEGVRVYEQYF	TGTGCCAGCAGTTACGAAGGGGTTCGCGTCTACGAGCAGTACTTC
TRBD2	TRBV27	many	TRBJ2-3	CASSLGASGADTQYF	TGTGCCAGCAGCTTAGGAGCTAGCGGGGCAGATACGCAGTATTTT
NA	TRBV12-3/TRBV12-4	many	TRBJ1-2	CASSLGHAGFNYGYTF	TGTGCCAGCAGTTTAGGGCATGCCGGCTTCAACTATGGCTACACCTTC
NA	TRBV20-1	many	TRBJ2-1	CSARGLLLRNEQFF	TGCAGTGCCAGGGGACTACTACTGAGGAATGAGCAGTTCTTC
NA	TRBV28	many	TRBJ2-7	CASSLWGNEQYF	TGTGCCAGCAGTCTTTGGGGCAACGAGCAGTACTTC
NA	TRBV12-3/TRBV12-4	many	TRBJ2-7	CASSLRTGTYEQYF	TGTGCCAGCAGTTTGCGGACTGGGACCTACGAGCAGTACTTC
NA	TRBV28	NA	TRBJ2-1	CASRLGTSTLYNEQFF	TGTGCCAGCAGACTAGGGACTTCAACCCTCTACAATGAGCAGTTCTTC
NA	TRBV14	NA	TRBJ2-2	CASSHIVGRGENTGELFF	TGTGCCAGCAGCCACATCGTTGGCAGGGGCGAGAACACCGGGGAGCTGTTTTTT
TRBD1	TRBV20-1	many	TRBJ2-7	CRYRGRYEQYF	TGCAGGTACAGGGGAAGATACGAGCAGTACTTC
NA	TRBV5-5	many	TRBJ2-7	CASSFSAESIYEQYF	TGTGCCAGCAGCTTCTCCGCCGAATCGATCTACGAGCAGTACTTC
TRBD2	TRBV12-3/TRBV12-4	NA	TRBJ2-1	CASSSLAGGRGEQFF	TGTGCCAGCAGTTCCTTAGCGGGGGGGAGGGGTGAGCAGTTCTTC
TRBD2	TRBV12-3/TRBV12-4	NA	TRBJ2-1	CASSLVSGGAGEQFF	TGTGCCAGCAGTTTGGTGAGCGGGGGGGCCGGTGAGCAGTTCTTC
TRBD2	TRBV5-1	NA	TRBJ2-5	CASSFLAGAPNQETQYF	TGCGCCAGCAGCTTTTTGGCGGGAGCCCCGAACCAAGAGACCCAGTACTTC
TRBD2	TRBV7-6	many	TRBJ2-1	CASSPWGGSSSYNEQFF	TGTGCCAGCAGCCCCTGGGGGGGGAGTAGCTCCTACAATGAGCAGTTCTTC
NA	TRBV4-3	few	TRBJ2-6	CASSQILGLPKLSGANVLTF	TGCGCCAGCAGCCAGATACTCGGACTTCCTAAACTCTCTGGGGCCAACGTCCTGACTTTC
TRBD1	TRBV7-2	NA	TRBJ1-5	CASSSTGGGNQPQHF	TGTGCCAGCAGCTCGACAGGGGGAGGCAATCAGCCCCAGCATTTT
NA	TRBV6-2/TRBV6-3	many	TRBJ2-1	CATGDFDEQFF	TGTGCCACCGGAGACTTCGATGAGCAGTTCTTC
NA	TRBV7-9	many	TRBJ1-2	CALEGTYGYTF	TGTGCCCTAGAGGGGACCTATGGCTACACCTTC
NA	TRBV12-3/TRBV12-4	NA	TRBJ2-2	CASSFAFRGGPTTGELFF	TGTGCCAGCAGTTTCGCTTTTAGGGGGGGGCCTACCACCGGGGAGCTGTTTTTT
NA	TRBV20-1	NA	TRBJ2-2	CSASWGGRDTGELFF	TGCAGTGCTAGCTGGGGCGGACGGGACACCGGGGAGCTGTTTTTT
NA	TRBV28	NA	TRBJ2-7	CASSLGLLEQYF	TGTGCCAGCAGTTTAGGACTATTAGAGCAGTACTTC
NA	TRBV29-1	many	TRBJ1-2	CSVERPGGGYTF	TGCAGCGTTGAAAGGCCTGGGGGCGGCTACACCTTC
NA	TRBV24-1	NA	TRBJ2-2	CGASDLSGSRNTGELFF	TGTGGCGCCAGTGATTTATCTGGGAGTCGGAACACCGGGGAGCTGTTTTTT
TRBD1	TRBV7-9	many	TRBJ2-7	CASSFFEWTGSYEQYF	TGTGCCAGCAGCTTCTTTGAGTGGACAGGATCCTACGAGCAGTACTTC
TRBD1	TRBV7-2	few	TRBJ1-1	CASSLAKTGGAFKTEAFF	TGTGCCAGCAGCTTAGCGAAGACAGGGGGCGCATTCAAAACTGAAGCTTTCTTT
TRBD2	TRBV10-3	few	TRBJ2-3	CAISDPGLAGGRTDTQYF	TGTGCCATCAGTGACCCCGGACTAGCGGGGGGAAGAACAGATACGCAGTATTTT
NA	TRBV20-1	few	TRBJ2-7	CSASRQPNEQYF	TGCAGTGCTAGTCGACAACCCAACGAGCAGTACTTC
NA	TRBV9	many	TRBJ2-7	CASSGDGGGPVYEQYF	TGTGCCAGCAGCGGCGACGGAGGGGGTCCGGTCTACGAGCAGTACTTC
NA	TRBV5-1	few	TRBJ1-2	CASSPSDGLYGYTF	TGCGCCAGCAGCCCCTCGGACGGTCTCTATGGCTACACCTTC